Presented here are 14 T cell receptor beta chains from one specimen sequenced in a study of blood T cell repertoires in COVID-19. The protocol was immunoSEQ multiplex PCR, while the TCRdb copy is restricted to in-frame clones and leaves out a portion. The sample includes about 200,000 clones, around 84% of them seen just once. The sequencing input was peripheral blood. Receptors were obtained from a man in his 60s with acute or convalescent COVID-19.

The CDR3 spells CASSQTGSYEQYF. The CDR3 nucleotides read TGTGCCAGCAGTCAAACAGGGTCCTACGAGCAGTACTTC. The V and J genes are TRBV12-3 or TRBV12-4 and TRBJ2-7; D is perhaps TRBD1 (6 bases). V dropped 5 bases and J dropped 1 base, with 9 bases sitting between them. This CDR3 region has 13 residues.

The rearrangement joins TRBV7-2 to TRBJ2-1; D is perhaps TRBD2 (6 bases). Germline CDR1 is SGHTA and CDR2 is FQGNSA. V lost 2 bases and J 2 bases, leaving 16 bases between the germline ends. This CDR3 contains 17 residues. The chain's CDR3 is CASSLWPGGPAYNEQFF. The CDR3 DNA is TGTGCCAGCAGCTTATGGCCCGGGGGACCGGCCTACAATGAGCAGTTCTTC.

This chain connects TRBV7-3 to TRBJ2-3, with D maybe TRBD2 (6 bases). CDR1 and CDR2 from the germline V gene are SGHTA and FQGTGA. Trimming pared 5 bases from V and 3 bases from J, leaving 15 bases between. The CDR3 totals 15 residues. The chain's CDR3 is CASSPLAGGTDTQYF. The CDR3 bases are TGTGCCAGCAGCCCTCTAGCCGGGGGAACAGATACGCAGTATTTT.

The chain is built from TRBV7-8 and TRBJ1-2; the match to TRBD1 covers 9 bases. The CDR3 is 15 amino acids. Unmatched junction bases numbered 4, after V lost 3 bases and J lost 2 bases. Germline V CDR1 and CDR2: SGHVS, FQNEAQ. CDR3 DNA sequence: TGTGCCAGCAGCTTTTCGACAGGGGGGAACTATGGCTACACCTTC. Translation gives CASSFSTGGNYGYTF.

This clone has only one observation. V usage is TRBV3-1 (or the pseudogene TRBV3-2) and J usage is TRBJ1-2, with 9 bases fitting TRBD1. V was clipped by 5 bases and J by 6 bases; unmatched bases: 4. This CDR3 is built from 13 residues. Germline V lookup: CDR1 LGHDT, CDR2 YNNKEL (reference sequence). CDR3 region: CASSRGQGDGYTF. The CDR3 DNA follows: TGTGCCAGCAGCAGGGGACAGGGCGATGGCTACACCTTC.

The CDR3: CASRKPQGNNEQFF. The CDR3 region has the DNA TGTGCCAGCAGAAAACCACAGGGGAACAATGAGCAGTTCTTC. V gene TRBV6-5 combines with J gene TRBJ2-1; 7 bases fit TRBD1. Germline CDR1 MNHEY, CDR2 SVGAGI. V shed 6 bases, J shed 5 bases, and the junction held 7 bases outside the gene matches. The CDR3 totals 14 residues.

This rearrangement joins TRBV4-1 to TRBJ2-5; D might be TRBD2 (6 bases). Germline V gene sequence: CDR1 MGHRA, CDR2 YSYEKL. Trimming pared 5 bases from V and 2 bases from J, leaving 12 bases between. This CDR3 region has 14 residues. The CDR3 nucleotides read TGCGCCAGCAGCGGAGGAGGGCCTCAAGAGACCCAGTACTTC. Amino acids: CASSGGGPQETQYF.

The chain is built from TRBV18 and TRBJ1-1, with 9 bases fitting TRBD1. The V and J ends lost 4 bases and 2 bases, in that order; junction bases with no gene match: 14. The germline gives CDR1 KGHSH, CDR2 LQKENI. This CDR3 contains 18 residues. In nucleotides, the CDR3 is TGTGCCAGCTCACAGATAACAGGGGGCGCTTACTATAACACTGAAGCTTTCTTT. Protein product: CASSQITGGAYYNTEAFF.

In its sample, this clone was seen many times. The chain has TRBV30 and TRBJ1-5; D is ambiguous. This CDR3 spans 17 amino acids. The V end lost 2 bases, the J end lost 4 bases, and 21 bases lay between the germline ends. Germline CDR1 is GTSNPN and CDR2 is SVGIG (reference sequence). In nucleotides, the CDR3 is TGTGCCTGGAGTAAAGGTATTGGCGGGATGGCTAATCAGCCCCAGCATTTT. It encodes CAWSKGIGGMANQPQHF.

The J gene is TRBJ1-3, the V gene TRBV7-8, with 9 bases aligning to TRBD1. Germline loops: CDR1 SGHVS, CDR2 FQNEAQ. Trimming removed 5 bases from V and 4 bases from J; junction bases left unmatched: 9. This CDR3 has 16 amino acids. CDR3 sequence: CASSLGTGTKGNTIYF. The CDR3 DNA is TGTGCCAGCAGCCTCGGGACAGGGACGAAGGGAAACACCATATATTTT.

The chain links TRBV30 to TRBJ1-1; 9 positions agree with TRBD1. V lost 1 base to trimming and J lost 5 bases; unmatched junction nucleotides: 5. The germline gives CDR1 GTSNPN, CDR2 SVGIG (reference sequence). The CDR3 has 14 amino acids. CDR3 in amino acids: CAWSEGTGKTEAFF. DNA of the CDR3: TGTGCCTGGAGTGAAGGGACAGGGAAAACTGAAGCTTTCTTT.

The V gene is TRBV28, the J gene TRBJ2-1; tentative D call: TRBD1 (6 bases). The CDR3 totals 15 residues. Germline-derived CDR1 and CDR2 are MDHEN and SYDVKM. V lost 2 bases to trimming and J lost 5 bases, with 13 bases between them. The CDR3 DNA sequence: TGTGCCAGCAGTTTAGGGGGCACGGGTAACAATGAGCAGTTCTTC. This codes for CASSLGGTGNNEQFF.

CDR3 sequence: CASSKERIFRAGYTF. Written as DNA, the CDR3 is TGTGCCAGCAGCAAAGAGCGAATCTTCAGAGCGGGCTACACCTTC. This chain joins TRBV21-1 and TRBJ1-2. TRBV21-1 is described as a pseudogene. CDR3 size: 15 residues.

The rearrangement uses TRBV6-6 and TRBJ2-7; TRBD1 agrees at 8 bases. Germline values: CDR1 MNHNY, CDR2 SVGAGI (reference sequence). Trimming cost V 0 bases and J 3 bases; bases outside gene matches: 4. This CDR3 spans 15 amino acids. CDR3 sequence reads: CASSYSGQGHYEQYF. The CDR3 bases are TGTGCCAGCAGTTACTCAGGACAGGGTCACTACGAGCAGTACTTC.